Shown below are 9 T cell receptor beta chains from a single sample sequenced in a study of early T cells in non-severe SARS-CoV-2 infection (dated by TCRdb to about 2021). Libraries were constructed by 5' RACE. The sequencer was a NextSeq 500. The public reads were reanalyzed by TCRdb: fastp trimming at Q25, MiXCR alignment, in-frame beta chains only. All rows with the same CDR3 protein become a single entry with the most common DNA and genes. Within this sample are nearly 55,000 distinct CDR3 sequences, with around 8.3% of them counted one time only. The ten largest clones represent over 9.5% of the sample. The sequenced sample was whole blood, obtained at baseline. The receptors stem from an adult who was a healthcare worker with PCR-confirmed SARS-CoV-2 infection or an uninfected control (not recorded which).

This clonotype showed up many times. V usage is TRBV4-2 and J usage is TRBJ2-1; D is uncertain. The CDR3 consists of 14 residues. V dropped 0 bases and J dropped 10 bases, with 13 bases sitting between them. The germline V gene has CDR1 LGHNA and CDR2 YNFKEQ. CDR3 sequence (DNA): TGTGCCAGCAGCCAAGATTCAGGTTTTGGGGAGCAGTTCTTC. The encoded protein is CASSQDSGFGEQFF.

This clonotype was detected ten times or more. V is TRBV9 and J is TRBJ2-1; 9 nucleotides line up with TRBD1. The CDR3 consists of 15 residues. J was trimmed by 5 bases and V by 6 bases; bases with no gene match: 9. Germline CDR1 and CDR2: SGDLS and YYNGEE. CDR3 DNA: TGTGCCAGCACCGGGGGACAGGGTCTTCACAATGAGCAGTTCTTC. This translates into CASTGGQGLHNEQFF.

This clonotype has a handful of counts. The chain carries TRBV5-6 and TRBJ2-1; D is unclear. The CDR3 is 11 amino acids. Germline V CDR1 and CDR2: SGHDT, YYEEEE. V dropped 3 bases and J dropped 8 bases, with 6 bases sitting between them. The chain's CDR3 is CASSWLDEQFF. The CDR3, as DNA: TGTGCCAGCAGCTGGCTGGATGAGCAGTTCTTC.

This clonotype came up a few times. The rearrangement links TRBV4-2 to TRBJ2-7; TRBD1 is a possible D gene (7 bases). V was clipped by 0 bases and J by 12 bases, with 18 bases between them. Germline CDR1 and CDR2: LGHNA and YNFKEQ. There are 14 residues in the CDR3. CDR3: CASSQEAGQTVWYF. Written as DNA, the CDR3 is TGTGCCAGCAGCCAAGAGGCGGGACAGACTGTTTGGTACTTC.

This chain connects TRBV20-1 to TRBJ2-7, with 7 bases lining up with TRBD2. Germline V gene lookup returns CDR1 DFQATT and CDR2 SNEGSKA (reference sequence). V dropped 5 bases and J dropped 1; count of bases not matched to a gene: 5. The length of the CDR3 is 13 residues. CDR3 in DNA: TGCAGTGCTGGGGGGGACGGATCCTACGAGCAGTACTTC. Its protein product is CSAGGDGSYEQYF.

This clonotype was observed a few times. This chain connects TRBV7-9 to TRBJ2-7; TRBD2 matches at 10 bases. J gave up 0 bases and V 5 bases, and 7 bases lay outside the gene matches. This CDR3 is 16 amino acids long. Germline V gene sequence: CDR1 SEHNR, CDR2 FQNEAQ (reference sequence). CDR3: CASSNPTSGFSYEQYF. For the CDR3, the DNA is TGTGCCAGCAGCAATCCGACTAGCGGGTTCTCCTACGAGCAGTACTTC.

This chain uses TRBV6-4 with TRBJ2-1; 10 bases match TRBD2. Per germline, CDR1 MRHNA and CDR2 SNTAGT. Trimming cost V 4 bases and J 4 bases; bases outside gene matches: 7. The CDR3 loop spans 16 amino acids. The DNA of the CDR3 is TGTGCCAGCAGTGGATTAGCGGGAGGCGATTACAATGAGCAGTTCTTC. It yields the protein CASSGLAGGDYNEQFF.

This clonotype showed up many times. V gene TRBV7-9 combines with J gene TRBJ2-7, with D maybe TRBD1 (6 bases). V lost 2 bases and J lost 2, with 25 bases in between. This CDR3 region has 19 residues. Germline CDR1 is SEHNR and CDR2 is FQNEAQ (reference sequence). CDR3 DNA: TGTGCCAGCAGCTTATCCTACGGAACTTATGGGGACAAGCCCTACGAGCAGTACTTC. It yields the protein CASSLSYGTYGDKPYEQYF.

The table lists this clonotype with many counts. J is TRBJ2-7 and V is TRBV24-1; the match to TRBD1 covers 7 bases. The CDR3 runs 14 residues. V shed 5 bases and J 3 bases; nucleotides not matched to a gene: 6. Germline V lookup: CDR1 KGHDR, CDR2 SFDVKD. CDR3 protein: CATSVGGQNYEQYF. CDR3 coding DNA: TGTGCCACCAGTGTAGGGGGACAGAACTACGAGCAGTACTTC.